Shown below are 2 T cell receptor beta chains from a single sample sequenced in a study of T cells in Graves' hyperthyroidism and ophthalmopathy. RNA transcripts served as the template for amplifying TCR beta CDR3 regions. RT-PCR in the first round (using the HTBI primer set) targeted the TCR CDR3. TCRdb processed the multiplex PCR reads anew with MiXCR; each CDR3 protein has one entry. The sample consists of 500,000 to 600,000 distinct CDR3 sequences, about 45% of them appearing once. Sequenced material: peripheral blood or thyroid tissue (not recorded which). These receptors were collected from a woman in her late teens or twenties with Graves' hyperthyroidism.

This clonotype was seen at least ten times. This rearrangement joins TRBV20-1 to TRBJ2-7, with 9 bases that match TRBD1. CDR1 and CDR2 from the germline V gene are DFQATT and SNEGSKA (reference sequence). Germline trimming cut 5 bases from V and 3 bases from J; bases unmatched to any gene: 14. This CDR3 is 16 amino acids long. The CDR3 DNA sequence: TGCAGTGCTCAACCCGGGACAGGGTACGGCAGCTACGAGCAGTACTTC. This codes for CSAQPGTGYGSYEQYF.

This clonotype has a count of ten or more. V and J are TRBV6-4 and TRBJ1-5; 8 positions match TRBD1. Trimming took 4 bases from V and 2 from J; bases not matched to a gene: 7. Germline CDR1 and CDR2: MRHNA and SNTAGT. CDR3 length equals 16 residues. CDR3: CASSGTGFTRNQPQHF. The CDR3 DNA follows: TGTGCCAGCAGTGGGACAGGGTTTACGCGCAATCAGCCCCAGCATTTT.